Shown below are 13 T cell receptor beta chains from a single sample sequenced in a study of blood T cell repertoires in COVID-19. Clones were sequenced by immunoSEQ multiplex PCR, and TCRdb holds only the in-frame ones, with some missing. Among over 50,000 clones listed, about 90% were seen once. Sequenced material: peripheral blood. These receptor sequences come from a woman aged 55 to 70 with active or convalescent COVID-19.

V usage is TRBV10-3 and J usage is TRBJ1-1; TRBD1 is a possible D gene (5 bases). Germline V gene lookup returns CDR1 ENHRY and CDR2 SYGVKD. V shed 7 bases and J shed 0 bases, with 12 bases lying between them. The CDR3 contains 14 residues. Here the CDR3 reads CAINPGYMNTEAFF. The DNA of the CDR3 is TGTGCCATCAACCCAGGGTACATGAACACTGAAGCTTTCTTT.

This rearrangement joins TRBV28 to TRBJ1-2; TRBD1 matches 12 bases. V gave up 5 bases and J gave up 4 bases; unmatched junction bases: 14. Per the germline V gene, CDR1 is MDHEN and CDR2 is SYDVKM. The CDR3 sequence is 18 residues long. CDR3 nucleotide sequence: TGTGCCAGCAGTCTAGGGGGGACAGGGGGCGGTCGGAGCTATGGCTACACCTTC. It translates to CASSLGGTGGGRSYGYTF.

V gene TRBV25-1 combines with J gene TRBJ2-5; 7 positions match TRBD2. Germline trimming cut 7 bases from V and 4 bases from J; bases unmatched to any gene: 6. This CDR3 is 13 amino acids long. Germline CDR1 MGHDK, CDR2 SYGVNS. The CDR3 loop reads CASTGRAGETQYF. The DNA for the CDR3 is TGTGCCAGCACAGGGAGGGCTGGAGAGACCCAGTACTTC.

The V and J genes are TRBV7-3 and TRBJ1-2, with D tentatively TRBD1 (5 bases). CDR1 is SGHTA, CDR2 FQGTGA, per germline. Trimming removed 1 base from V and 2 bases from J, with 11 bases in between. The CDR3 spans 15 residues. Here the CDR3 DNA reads TGTGCCAGCAGCTTAAGTGCAGGGTCGAACTATGGCTACACCTTC. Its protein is CASSLSAGSNYGYTF.

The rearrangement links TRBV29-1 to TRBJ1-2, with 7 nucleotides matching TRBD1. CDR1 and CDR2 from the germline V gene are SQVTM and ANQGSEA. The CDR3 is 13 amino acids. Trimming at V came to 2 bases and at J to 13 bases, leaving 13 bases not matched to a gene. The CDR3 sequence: CSVEPQEGARSTF. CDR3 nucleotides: TGCAGCGTTGAACCCCAGGAGGGGGCGAGGAGCACCTTC.

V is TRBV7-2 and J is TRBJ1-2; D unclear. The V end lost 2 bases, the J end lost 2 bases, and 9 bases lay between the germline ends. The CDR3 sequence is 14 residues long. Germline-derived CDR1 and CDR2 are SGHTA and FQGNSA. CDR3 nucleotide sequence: TGTGCCAGCAGCTTATCAACAAAAAACTATGGCTACACCTTC. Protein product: CASSLSTKNYGYTF.

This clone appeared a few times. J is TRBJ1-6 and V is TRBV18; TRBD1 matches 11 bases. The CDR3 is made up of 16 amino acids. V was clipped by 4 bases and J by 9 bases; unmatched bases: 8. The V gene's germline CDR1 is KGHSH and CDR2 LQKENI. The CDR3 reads CASSLLPGTGGSPLHF. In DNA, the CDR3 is TGTGCCAGCTCACTGCTGCCCGGGACAGGGGGTTCACCCCTCCACTTT.

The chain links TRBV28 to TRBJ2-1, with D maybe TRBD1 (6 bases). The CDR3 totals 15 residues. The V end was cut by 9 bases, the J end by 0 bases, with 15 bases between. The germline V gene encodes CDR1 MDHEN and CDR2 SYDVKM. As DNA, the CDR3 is TGTGCCAGTCAGGACAGCGTAAGCTCCTACAATGAGCAGTTCTTC. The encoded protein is CASQDSVSSYNEQFF.

CDR3 nucleotides: TGTGCCAGCAGCGCCAATCAGGGCCCCTACAATGAGCAGTTCTTC. This sequence encodes CASSANQGPYNEQFF. The chain is built from TRBV7-9 and TRBJ2-1; D may be TRBD1 (5 bases). The ends were cut back, 5 bases at V and 2 bases at J, with 13 bases in the middle. The CDR3 length is 15 residues. The germline gives CDR1 SEHNR, CDR2 FQNEAQ (reference sequence).

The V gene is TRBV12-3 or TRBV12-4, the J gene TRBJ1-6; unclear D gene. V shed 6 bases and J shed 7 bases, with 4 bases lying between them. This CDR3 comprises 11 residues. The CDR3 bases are TGTGCCAGCAGCCAAAATTCACCCCTCCACTTT. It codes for CASSQNSPLHF.

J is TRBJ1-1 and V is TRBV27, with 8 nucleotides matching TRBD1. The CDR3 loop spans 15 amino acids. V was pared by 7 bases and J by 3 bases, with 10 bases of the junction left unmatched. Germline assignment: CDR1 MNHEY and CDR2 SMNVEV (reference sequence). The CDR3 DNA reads TGTGCCAGCATCACCACCTCGACAGGGGACACTGAAGCTTTCTTT. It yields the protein CASITTSTGDTEAFF.

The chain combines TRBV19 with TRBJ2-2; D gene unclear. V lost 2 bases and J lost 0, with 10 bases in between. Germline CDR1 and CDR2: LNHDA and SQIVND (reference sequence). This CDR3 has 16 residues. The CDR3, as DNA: TGTGCCAGTAGTATACGGGTAGACTCGAACACCGGGGAGCTGTTTTTT. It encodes CASSIRVDSNTGELFF. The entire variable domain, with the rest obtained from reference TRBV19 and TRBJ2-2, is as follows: DGGITQSPKYLFRKEGQNVTLSCEQNLNHDAMYWYRQDPGQGLRLIYYSQIVNDFQKGDIAEGYSVSREKKESFPLTVTSAQKNPTAFYLCASSIRVDSNTGELFFGEGSRLTVL.

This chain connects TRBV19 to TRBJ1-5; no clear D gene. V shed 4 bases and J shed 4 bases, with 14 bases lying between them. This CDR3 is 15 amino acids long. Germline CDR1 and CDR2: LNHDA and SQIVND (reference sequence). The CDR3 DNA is TGTGCCAGTAGTACCTGGGGAGAGGGTAATCAGCCCCAGCATTTT. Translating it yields CASSTWGEGNQPQHF.